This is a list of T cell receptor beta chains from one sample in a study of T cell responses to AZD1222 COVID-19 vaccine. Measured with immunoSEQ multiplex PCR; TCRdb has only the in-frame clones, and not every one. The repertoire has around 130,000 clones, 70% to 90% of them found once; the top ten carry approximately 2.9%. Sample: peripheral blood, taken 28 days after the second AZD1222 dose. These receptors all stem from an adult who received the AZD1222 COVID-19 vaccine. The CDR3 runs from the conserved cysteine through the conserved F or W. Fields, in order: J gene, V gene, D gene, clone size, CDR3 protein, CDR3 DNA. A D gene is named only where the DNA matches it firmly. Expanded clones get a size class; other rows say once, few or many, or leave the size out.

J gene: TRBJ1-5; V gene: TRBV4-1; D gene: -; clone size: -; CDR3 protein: CASSQDPLIARGFGDQPQHF; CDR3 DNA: TGCGCCAGCAGCCAAGATCCTCTTATCGCGCGAGGGTTTGGAGATCAGCCCCAGCATTTT
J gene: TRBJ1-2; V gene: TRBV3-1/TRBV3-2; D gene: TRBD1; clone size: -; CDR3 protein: CASSQDGQGIGYTF; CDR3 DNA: TGTGCCAGCAGCCAAGACGGACAGGGGATCGGCTACACCTTC
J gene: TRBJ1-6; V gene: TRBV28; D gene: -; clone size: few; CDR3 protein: CASTPRGAPLHF; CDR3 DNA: TGTGCCAGCACACCCCGCGGGGCACCCCTCCACTTT
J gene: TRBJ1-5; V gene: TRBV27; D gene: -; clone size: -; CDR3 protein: CASRGQGKQPQHF; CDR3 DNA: TGTGCCAGCAGAGGCCAGGGAAAACAGCCCCAGCATTTT
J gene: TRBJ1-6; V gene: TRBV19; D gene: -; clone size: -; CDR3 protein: CASKGTADNSPLHF; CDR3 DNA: TGTGCCAGTAAGGGGACTGCGGATAATTCACCCCTCCACTTT
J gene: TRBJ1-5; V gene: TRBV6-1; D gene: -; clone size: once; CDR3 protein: CASSEWLVQPQHF; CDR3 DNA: TGTGCCAGCAGTGAATGGTTAGTCCAGCCCCAGCATTTT
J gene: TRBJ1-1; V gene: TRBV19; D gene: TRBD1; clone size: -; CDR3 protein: CASSMTGARGGPRTEAFF; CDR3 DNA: TGTGCCAGTAGTATGACGGGTGCGCGAGGGGGCCCGAGGACTGAAGCTTTCTTT
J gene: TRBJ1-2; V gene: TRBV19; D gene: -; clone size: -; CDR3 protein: CASSIQGYGYTF; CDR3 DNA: TGTGCCAGTAGTATCCAGGGTTATGGCTACACCTTC
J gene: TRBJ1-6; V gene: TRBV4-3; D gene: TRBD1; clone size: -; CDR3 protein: CASSLGTELSPLHF; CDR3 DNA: TGCGCCAGCAGCCTCGGGACAGAGCTTTCACCCCTCCACTTT
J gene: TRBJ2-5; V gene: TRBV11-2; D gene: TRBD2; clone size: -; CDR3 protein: CASSSLRTSGVPPTQYF; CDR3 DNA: TGTGCCAGCAGCTCCCTCAGGACTAGCGGGGTCCCGCCGACCCAGTACTTC
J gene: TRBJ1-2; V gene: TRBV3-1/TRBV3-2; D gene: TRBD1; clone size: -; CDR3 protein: CASSLLRDRGLYGYTF; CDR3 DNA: TGTGCCAGCAGCCTTTTGCGGGACAGGGGGCTCTATGGCTACACCTTC
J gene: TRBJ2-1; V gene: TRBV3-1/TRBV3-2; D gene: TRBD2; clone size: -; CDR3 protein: CASSQSGGRYNEQFF; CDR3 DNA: TGTGCCAGCAGCCAGAGCGGGGGCCGTTACAATGAGCAGTTCTTC
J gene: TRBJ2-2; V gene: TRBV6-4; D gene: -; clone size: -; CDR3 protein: CASSDSGIGTGELFF; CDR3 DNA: TGTGCCAGCAGTGACTCAGGGATAGGGACCGGGGAGCTGTTTTTT
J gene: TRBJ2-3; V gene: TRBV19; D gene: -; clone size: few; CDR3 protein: CASSRQSSTDTQYF; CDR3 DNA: TGTGCCAGTAGTCGTCAAAGTTCTACAGATACGCAGTATTTT
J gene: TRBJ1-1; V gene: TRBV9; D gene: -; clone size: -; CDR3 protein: CASSVGPGTEAFF; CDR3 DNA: TGTGCCAGCAGCGTAGGGCCAGGGACAGAAGCTTTCTTT
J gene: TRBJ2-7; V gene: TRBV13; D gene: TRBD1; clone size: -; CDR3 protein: CASSPRDRGYEQYF; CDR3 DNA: TGTGCCAGCAGCCCTCGGGACAGGGGCTACGAGCAGTACTTC
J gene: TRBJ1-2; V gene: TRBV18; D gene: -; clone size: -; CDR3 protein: CASSPPPDYGYTF; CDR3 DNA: TGTGCCAGCTCACCACCGCCAGACTATGGCTACACCTTC
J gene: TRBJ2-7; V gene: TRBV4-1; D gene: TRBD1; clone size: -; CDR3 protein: CASSLGQGVGEQYF; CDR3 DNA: TGCGCCAGCAGCTTGGGACAGGGAGTAGGTGAGCAGTACTTC
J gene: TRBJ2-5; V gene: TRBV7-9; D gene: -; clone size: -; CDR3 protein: CASSLGLAQYQETQYF; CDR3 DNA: TGTGCCAGCAGCTTAGGATTGGCGCAGTACCAAGAGACCCAGTACTTC
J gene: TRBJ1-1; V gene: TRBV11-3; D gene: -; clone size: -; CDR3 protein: CASSLQGGDTEAFF; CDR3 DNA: TGTGCCAGCAGCTTACAGGGTGGAGACACTGAAGCTTTCTTT
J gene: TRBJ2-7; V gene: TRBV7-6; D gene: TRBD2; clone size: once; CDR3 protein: CASSLLSSGGAGEQYF; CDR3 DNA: TGTGCCAGCAGCTTATTATCTAGCGGGGGGGCTGGAGAGCAGTACTTC
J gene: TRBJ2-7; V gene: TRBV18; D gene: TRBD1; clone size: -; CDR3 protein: CASSGQAYSYEQYF; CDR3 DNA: TGTGCCAGCTCAGGACAGGCGTACTCCTACGAGCAGTACTTC
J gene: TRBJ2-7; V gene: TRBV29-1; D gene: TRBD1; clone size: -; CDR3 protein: CSVAHTGQGASYEQYF; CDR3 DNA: TGCAGCGTCGCCCATACCGGACAGGGGGCCTCCTACGAGCAGTACTTC
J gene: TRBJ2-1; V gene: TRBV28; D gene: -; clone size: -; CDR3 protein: CASSLRLGQFF; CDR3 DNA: TGTGCCAGCAGTTTAAGGCTTGGGCAGTTCTTC
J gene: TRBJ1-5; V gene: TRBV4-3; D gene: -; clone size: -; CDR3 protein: CASSQEVGRDQPQHF; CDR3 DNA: TGCGCCAGCAGCCAAGAAGTCGGCAGGGATCAGCCCCAGCATTTT
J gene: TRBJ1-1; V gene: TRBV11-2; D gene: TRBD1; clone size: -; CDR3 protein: CASRVGTGNTEAFF; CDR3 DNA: TGTGCCAGCAGAGTTGGGACAGGGAACACTGAAGCTTTCTTT
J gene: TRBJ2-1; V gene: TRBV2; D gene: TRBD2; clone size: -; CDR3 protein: CASEGLAGANNEQFF; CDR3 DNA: TGTGCCAGCGAGGGGTTAGCGGGGGCCAACAATGAGCAGTTCTTC
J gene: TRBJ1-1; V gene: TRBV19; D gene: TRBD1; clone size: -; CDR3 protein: CASSRGQLNTEAFF; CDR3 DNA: TGTGCCAGTAGTAGGGGACAGCTGAACACTGAAGCTTTCTTT
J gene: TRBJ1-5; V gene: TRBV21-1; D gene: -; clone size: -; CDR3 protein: CASSKGEGNQPQHF; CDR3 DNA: TGTGCCAGCAGCAAAGGAGAGGGTAATCAGCCCCAGCATTTT
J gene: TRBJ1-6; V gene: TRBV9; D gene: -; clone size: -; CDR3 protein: CASSPQVNNSPLHF; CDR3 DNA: TGTGCCAGCAGCCCGCAGGTGAATAATTCACCCCTCCACTTT
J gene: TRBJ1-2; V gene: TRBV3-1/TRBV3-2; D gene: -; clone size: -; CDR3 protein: CASSQGQTYGYTF; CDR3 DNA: TGTGCCAGCAGCCAAGGACAGACCTATGGCTACACCTTC
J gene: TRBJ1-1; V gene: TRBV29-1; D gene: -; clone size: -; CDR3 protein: CSVDWGTEAFF; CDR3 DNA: TGCAGCGTTGATTGGGGCACTGAAGCTTTCTTT
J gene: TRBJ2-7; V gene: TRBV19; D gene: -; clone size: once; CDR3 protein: CASSISPGAYEQYF; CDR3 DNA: TGTGCCAGTAGTATATCTCCCGGGGCCTACGAGCAGTACTTC